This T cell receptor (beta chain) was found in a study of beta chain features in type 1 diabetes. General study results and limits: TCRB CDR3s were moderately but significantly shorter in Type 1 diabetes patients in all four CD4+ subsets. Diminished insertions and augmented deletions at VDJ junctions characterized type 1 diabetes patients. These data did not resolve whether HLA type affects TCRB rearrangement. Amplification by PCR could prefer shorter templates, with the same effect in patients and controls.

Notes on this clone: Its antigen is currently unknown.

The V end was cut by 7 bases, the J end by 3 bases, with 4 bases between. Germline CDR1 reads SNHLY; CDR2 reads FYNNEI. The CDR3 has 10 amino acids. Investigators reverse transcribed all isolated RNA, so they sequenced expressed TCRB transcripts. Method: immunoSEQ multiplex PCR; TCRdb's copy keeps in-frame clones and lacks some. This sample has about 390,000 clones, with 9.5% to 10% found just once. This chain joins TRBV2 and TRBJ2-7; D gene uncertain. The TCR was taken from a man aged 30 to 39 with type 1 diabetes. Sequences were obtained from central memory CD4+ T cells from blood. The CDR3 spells CASNYYEQYF. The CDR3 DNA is TGTGCCAGCAACTACTACGAGCAGTACTTC.